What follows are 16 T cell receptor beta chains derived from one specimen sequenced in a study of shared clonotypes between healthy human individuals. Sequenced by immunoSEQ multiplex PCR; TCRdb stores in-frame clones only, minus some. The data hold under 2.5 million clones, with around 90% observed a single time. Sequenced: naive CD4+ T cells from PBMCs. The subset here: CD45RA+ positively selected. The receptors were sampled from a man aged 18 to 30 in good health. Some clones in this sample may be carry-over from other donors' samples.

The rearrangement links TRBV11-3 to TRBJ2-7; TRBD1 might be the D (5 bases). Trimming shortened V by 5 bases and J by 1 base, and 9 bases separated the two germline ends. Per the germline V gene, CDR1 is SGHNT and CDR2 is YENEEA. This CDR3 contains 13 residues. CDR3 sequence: CASSPGQSYEQYF. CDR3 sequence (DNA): TGTGCCAGCAGCCCCGGACAATCCTACGAGCAGTACTTC.

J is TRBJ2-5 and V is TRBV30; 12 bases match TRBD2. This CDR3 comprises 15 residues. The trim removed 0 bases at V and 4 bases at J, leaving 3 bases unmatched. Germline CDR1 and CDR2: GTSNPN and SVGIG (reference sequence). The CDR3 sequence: CAWSVASGRAETQYF. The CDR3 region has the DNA TGTGCCTGGAGTGTGGCTAGCGGGAGGGCAGAGACCCAGTACTTC.

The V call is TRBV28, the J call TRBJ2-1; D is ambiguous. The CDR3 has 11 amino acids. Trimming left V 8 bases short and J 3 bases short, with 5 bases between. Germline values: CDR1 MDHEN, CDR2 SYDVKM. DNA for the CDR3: TGTGCCAGCGGGGACTACAATGAGCAGTTCTTC. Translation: CASGDYNEQFF.

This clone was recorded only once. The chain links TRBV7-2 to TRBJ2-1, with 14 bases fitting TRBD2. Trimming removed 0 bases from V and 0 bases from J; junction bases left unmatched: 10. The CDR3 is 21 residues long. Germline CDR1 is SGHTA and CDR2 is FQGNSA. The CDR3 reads CASSLAKGLAGARRSYNEQFF. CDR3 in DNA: TGTGCCAGCAGCTTAGCCAAGGGACTAGCGGGAGCTCGCCGCTCCTACAATGAGCAGTTCTTC.

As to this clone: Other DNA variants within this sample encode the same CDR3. CDR3 DNA: TGTGCCAGCAGGGACCGCGGCGATACGCAGTATTTT. Translated, it gives CASRDRGDTQYF. The V gene is TRBV2, the J gene TRBJ2-3; D gene unclear. Trimming left V 6 bases short and J 6 bases short, with 10 bases between. The CDR3 has 12 amino acids. From germline, CDR1 is SNHLY and CDR2 FYNNEI.

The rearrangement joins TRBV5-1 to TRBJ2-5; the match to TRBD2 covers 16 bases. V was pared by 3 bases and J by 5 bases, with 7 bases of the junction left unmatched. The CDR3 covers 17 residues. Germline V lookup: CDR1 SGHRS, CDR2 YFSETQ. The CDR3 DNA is TGCGCCAGCAGCTGGGGGACTAGCGGGAGGGCCACGGAGACCCAGTACTTC. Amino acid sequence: CASSWGTSGRATETQYF.

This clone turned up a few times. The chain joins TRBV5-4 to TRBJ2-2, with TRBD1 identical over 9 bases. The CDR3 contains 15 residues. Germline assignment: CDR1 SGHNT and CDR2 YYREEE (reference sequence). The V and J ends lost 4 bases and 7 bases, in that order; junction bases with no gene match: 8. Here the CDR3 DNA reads TGTGCCAGCAGCACCGGACAGGGGTATAACGGGGAGCTGTTTTTT. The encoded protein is CASSTGQGYNGELFF. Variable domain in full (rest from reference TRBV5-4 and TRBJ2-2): ETGVTQSPTHLIKTRGQQVTLRCSSQSGHNTVSWYQQALGQGPQFIFQYYREEENGRGNFPPRFSGLQFPNYSSELNVNALELDDSALYLCASSTGQGYNGELFFGEGSRLTVL.

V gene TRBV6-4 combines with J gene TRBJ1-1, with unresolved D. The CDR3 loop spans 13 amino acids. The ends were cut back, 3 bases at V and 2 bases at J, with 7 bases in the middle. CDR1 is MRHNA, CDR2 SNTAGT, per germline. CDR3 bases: TGTGCCAGCAGTGAAACAGATAACACTGAAGCTTTCTTT. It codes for CASSETDNTEAFF.

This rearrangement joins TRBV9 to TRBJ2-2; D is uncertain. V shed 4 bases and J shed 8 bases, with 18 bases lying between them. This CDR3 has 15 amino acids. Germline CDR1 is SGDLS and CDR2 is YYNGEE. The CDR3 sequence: CASSPRDEVLGELFF. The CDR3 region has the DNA TGTGCCAGCAGCCCCCGAGACGAGGTGTTAGGGGAGCTGTTTTTT.

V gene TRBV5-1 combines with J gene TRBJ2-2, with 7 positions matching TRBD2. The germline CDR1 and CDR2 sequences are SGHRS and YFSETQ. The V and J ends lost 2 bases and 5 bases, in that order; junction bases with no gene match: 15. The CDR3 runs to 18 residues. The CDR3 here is CASSFIQGGLVSTGELFF. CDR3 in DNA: TGCGCCAGCAGCTTCATTCAGGGAGGGCTAGTATCGACCGGGGAGCTGTTTTTT.

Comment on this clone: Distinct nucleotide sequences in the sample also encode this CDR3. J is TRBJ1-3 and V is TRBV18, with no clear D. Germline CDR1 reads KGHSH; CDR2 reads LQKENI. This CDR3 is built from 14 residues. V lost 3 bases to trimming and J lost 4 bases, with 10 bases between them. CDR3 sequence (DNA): TGTGCCAGCTCACCGGCGGTTCGGGGAAACACCATATATTTT. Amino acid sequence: CASSPAVRGNTIYF. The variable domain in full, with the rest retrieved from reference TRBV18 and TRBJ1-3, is NAGVMQNPRHLVRRRGQEARLRCSPMKGHSHVYWYRQLPEEGLKFMVYLQKENIIDESGMPKERFSAEFPKEGPSILRIQQVVRGDSAAYFCASSPAVRGNTIYFGEGSWLTVV.

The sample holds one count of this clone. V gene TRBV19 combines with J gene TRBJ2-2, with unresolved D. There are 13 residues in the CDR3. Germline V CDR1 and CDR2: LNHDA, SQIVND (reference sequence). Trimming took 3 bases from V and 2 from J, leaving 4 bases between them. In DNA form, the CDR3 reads TGTGCCAGTAGTATCATAAACACCGGGGAGCTGTTTTTT. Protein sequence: CASSIINTGELFF.

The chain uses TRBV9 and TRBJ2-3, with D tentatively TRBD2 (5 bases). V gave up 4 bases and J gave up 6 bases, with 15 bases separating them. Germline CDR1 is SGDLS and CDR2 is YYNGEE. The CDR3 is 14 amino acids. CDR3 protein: CASSIQDPGDTQYF. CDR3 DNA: TGTGCCAGCAGCATCCAGGACCCGGGGGATACGCAGTATTTT.

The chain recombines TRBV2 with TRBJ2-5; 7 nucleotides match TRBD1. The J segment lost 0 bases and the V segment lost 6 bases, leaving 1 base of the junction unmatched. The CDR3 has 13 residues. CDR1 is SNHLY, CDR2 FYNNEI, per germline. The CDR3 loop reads CASRDRYQETQYF. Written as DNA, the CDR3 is TGTGCCAGCAGGGACAGGTACCAAGAGACCCAGTACTTC.

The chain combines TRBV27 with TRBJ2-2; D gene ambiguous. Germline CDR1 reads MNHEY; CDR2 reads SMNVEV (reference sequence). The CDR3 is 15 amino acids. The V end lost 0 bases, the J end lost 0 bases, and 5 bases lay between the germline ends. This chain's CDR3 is CASSLSYANTGELFF. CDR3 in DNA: TGTGCCAGCAGTTTATCCTACGCGAACACCGGGGAGCTGTTTTTT.

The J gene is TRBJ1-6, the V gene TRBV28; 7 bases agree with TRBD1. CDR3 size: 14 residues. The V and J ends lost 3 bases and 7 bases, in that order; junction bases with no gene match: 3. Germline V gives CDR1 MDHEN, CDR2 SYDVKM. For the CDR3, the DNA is TGTGCCAGCAGTTTCTCACAGGGGAATTCACCCCTCCACTTT. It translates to CASSFSQGNSPLHF.